Reported below is one TCR beta chain. This CDR3 spans 13 amino acids. The V gene's germline CDR1 is MNHEY and CDR2 SMNVEV (reference sequence). V lost 5 bases and J 11 bases, leaving 18 bases between the germline ends. The entry originates in a study of identical twins. TCRdb analysed the 5' RACE reads with MiXCR anew, one entry per CDR3 protein. The sample contains 1.5 million to 2 million distinct CDR3 sequences, less than 40% of which appear only once. The chain recombines TRBV27 with TRBJ2-5; tentatively, D is TRBD2 (6 bases). The receptor comes from a newborn girl in good health. Material for sequencing was cord blood. CDR3 in amino acids: CASSTPLANEQYF. The DNA for the CDR3 is TGTGCCAGCAGTACTCCACTAGCCAATGAGCAGTACTTC.